The T cell receptor (beta chain) under discussion was sequenced for a study of blood T cell repertoires in COVID-19 (TCRdb year 2020). About the study as a whole: Collaborator samples came from the United States, Italy and Spain and covered acute and convalescent phases of COVID-19. The material from the prospective study consisted of cDNA or gDNA derived from T cells, B-cell-depleted T cells, or PBMCs. The dataset comprised deeply sampled blood TCRbeta repertoires from subjects exposed to, actively infected with, or recovered from COVID-19. The repertoires were made available in a free public database intended to serve as a resource for research on the immune response to SARS-CoV-2. Samples were obtained from the ongoing ImmuneRACE study (first 160 participants) and from some 1,200 subjects provided by 6 global collaborators. Sample metadata almost always included a de-identified subject ID, COVID-19 status, age in years and sex. HLA class I and class II types, where available, came from metadata supplied by the sample provider rather than from assay-based typing.

About this clone: Its antigen remains undetermined. No base quality information exists; no much larger clone differs at one position. This sample includes further DNA sequences coding for the same CDR3.

In the prospective study, participants were roughly 18 to 95 years old, resided in 25 or so geographic areas of the United States, and were enrolled through a virtual design. To assign participants to cohorts, the prospective study relied on clinical history that participants themselves reported in a screening survey and a study questionnaire. Recovered participants in ImmuneRACE Cohort 3 were defined as having two consecutive negative NP/OP PCR tests, clearance from a healthcare professional, or resolution of symptoms. In the prospective study, whole blood, serum and a nasopharyngeal or oropharyngeal swab were collected from each participant by mobile phlebotomists. Participants in the prospective study had the option to provide additional blood draws and questionnaires over a 2-month period. Before DNA extraction, blood samples from the prospective study were shipped at room temperature or frozen.

Results and caveats for the whole study, not just this receptor: Clinical and demographic metadata were provided uncurated, with the amount varying by source and participant.

TCRbeta CDR3 regions were amplified from genomic DNA by means of the immunoSEQ Assay, a bias-controlled multiplex PCR. For the original study's pipeline: The number of nucleated cells in each sample was estimated from the amplification of reference gene primers within the assay. Sequence reads were collapsed and filtered to measure the absolute abundance of every unique TCRbeta CDR3 rearrangement. For each sample, productive Simpson clonality was calculated as the square root of Simpson's diversity index across productive rearrangements. TCRdb stores this immuneACCESS table with in-frame sequences only. Part of the clones is absent; in the studies checked, under half of the shortfall reflects unresolved V genes, and no reason is known for the rest. D and trimming come from the DNA, and the V and J calls and clone size come from that table. The sample contains approximately 400,000 clones, about 90% of them found a single time. The ten largest clones take up approximately 1.2% of the sample.

The CDR3 has 13 amino acids, counting the end cysteine and phenylalanine. The entry retains the CDR3 DNA only, 39 bases that are in frame from base 1. In the germline V gene, CDR1 corresponds to SGHRS and CDR2 to YFSETQ. V is cut by 2 bases and J by 2 bases, and the space between the germline ends is 7 bases. Sequencing input: PBMCs or T cells enriched from blood (not recorded which). The clonotype originates from a young man who had recovered from COVID-19. The chain was built from TRBV5-1 and TRBJ2-5, with no reliable assignment of the D segment. Here is the DNA: TGCGCCAGCAGCTTTTCAGGACAAGAGACCCAGTACTTC. This sequence encodes CASSFSGQETQYF.